This TCR beta chain was obtained from a study of blood T cell repertoires in COVID-19. In the study overall: PBMCs, B-cell-depleted T cells, or T cells were the source of the cDNA or gDNA that made up the material.

The method was immunoSEQ multiplex PCR; TCRdb's version includes in-frame clones alone and lacks a portion of them. In the table there are 200,000 to 250,000 clones, roughly 80% of which are singletons. With V trimmed by 2 bases and J by 0 bases, 2 bases remained unmatched. This CDR3 is 15 amino acids long. In germline, CDR1 is SEHNR, CDR2 FQNEAQ (reference sequence). Sequencing used peripheral blood. This chain uses TRBV7-9 with TRBJ1-1; 8 bases are shared with TRBD1. The sequence was obtained from a woman aged 80 or over with COVID-19, enrolled during active disease. The CDR3 sequence: CASSLPDRVNTEAFF. The DNA for the CDR3 is TGTGCCAGCAGCTTACCGGACAGGGTGAACACTGAAGCTTTCTTT.